These 18 T cell receptor beta chains came from one sample sequenced in a study of T cell repertoires in cytomegalovirus infection. MiXCR, applied by TCRdb to the reads, yields one record per CDR3 protein. The table shows under 300,000 distinct CDR3 sequences, with more than 15% occurring only once. Sequenced input: CD8+ T cells from PBMCs. The source of these receptors is a human donor in good health (CMV status not recorded). Some clones in this sample may be carry-over from other donors' samples.

On this clonotype itself: With a much larger clone just one base away, this may be a read error. This sequence joins TRBV7-2 and TRBJ2-7; 7 nucleotides agree with TRBD1. The germline V gene has CDR1 SGHTA and CDR2 FQGNSA. The CDR3 length is 14 residues. The CDR3 DNA reads as TGTGTCAGCAGCCTACGACAGGGTGGCGACGAGCAGTACTTC. Encoded protein: CVSSLRQGGDEQYF.

The rearrangement joins TRBV25-1 to TRBJ2-1; 8 positions match TRBD2. Germline V gives CDR1 MGHDK, CDR2 SYGVNS. With 6 bases clipped from V and 8 bases from J, the junction kept 15 bases outside the gene matches. The CDR3 spans 16 residues. The CDR3 region has the DNA TGTGCCAGCAGAGGCTTCAGGCGGGGGGTTTATGATGAGCAGTTCTTC. Translation: CASRGFRRGVYDEQFF.

This clonotype has just a few counts. The chain recombines TRBV5-1 with TRBJ1-1; the match to TRBD1 covers 9 bases. Germline V gives CDR1 SGHRS, CDR2 YFSETQ. This CDR3 contains 14 residues. V lost 4 bases and J lost 5; bases outside the gene matches: 6. In DNA, the CDR3 is TGCGCCAGCAGCGTAGGACAGGGGAGTACTGAAGCTTTCTTT. Translating gives CASSVGQGSTEAFF.

The chain is built from TRBV7-2 and TRBJ2-7; 10 bases line up with TRBD1. CDR1 is SGHTA, CDR2 FQGNSA, per germline. The trim removed 2 bases at V and 6 bases at J, leaving 7 bases unmatched. This CDR3 spans 15 amino acids. CDR3 in amino acids: CASSLRTGGGAEQYF. The CDR3 DNA follows: TGTGCCAGCAGCTTAAGGACAGGGGGGGGCGCCGAGCAGTACTTC.

The chain has TRBV7-9 and TRBJ2-7; 11 bases line up with TRBD2. The germline gives CDR1 SEHNR, CDR2 FQNEAQ (reference sequence). V was pared by 5 bases and J by 3 bases, with 15 bases of the junction left unmatched. The CDR3 consists of 18 residues. CDR3 nucleotides: TGTGCCAGCAGCCCCTCAGGCGGCACTAGCGGGGGAAACTACGAGCAGTACTTC. It codes for CASSPSGGTSGGNYEQYF.

This clonotype was seen a few times. The gene calls are TRBV5-5 and TRBJ2-5; 7 bases match TRBD2. J was trimmed by 5 bases and V by 4 bases; bases with no gene match: 14. The CDR3 runs to 16 residues. Per germline, CDR1 SGHKS and CDR2 YYEKEE (reference sequence). The CDR3 reads CASSPGFGGGWETQYF. CDR3 DNA sequence: TGTGCCAGCAGCCCTGGTTTTGGGGGGGGTTGGGAGACCCAGTACTTC. The whole variable domain, remainder taken from reference TRBV5-5 and TRBJ2-5, is DAGVTQSPTHLIKTRGQQVTLRCSPISGHKSVSWYQQVLGQGPQFIFQYYEKEERGRGNFPDRFSARQFPNYSSELNVNALLLGDSALYLCASSPGFGGGWETQYFGPGTRLLVL.

The V call is TRBV5-4, the J call TRBJ2-1, with 10 bases lining up with TRBD1. This CDR3 has 15 residues. Germline V gene data show CDR1 as SGHNT and CDR2 as YYREEE (reference sequence). Germline trimming cut 3 bases from V and 4 bases from J; bases unmatched to any gene: 4. CDR3 DNA sequence: TGTGCCAGCAGCTACCGGGACAGGGGTTACAATGAGCAGTTCTTC. Translated, it gives CASSYRDRGYNEQFF.

This rearrangement joins TRBV29-1 to TRBJ1-1, with 8 bases matching TRBD1. Per germline, CDR1 SQVTM and CDR2 ANQGSEA. The CDR3 is 14 amino acids. V lost 1 base to trimming and J lost 4 bases; unmatched junction nucleotides: 5. The CDR3 DNA is TGCAGCGTTGAAGGGCGGCAGGGGGCCACTGAAGCTTTCTTT. It translates to CSVEGRQGATEAFF.

This rearrangement joins TRBV6-6 to TRBJ1-2; 7 bases are shared with TRBD1. The CDR3 totals 20 residues. In germline, CDR1 is MNHNY, CDR2 SVGAGI (reference sequence). Trimming at V came to 4 bases and at J to 3 bases, leaving 23 bases not matched to a gene. CDR3 nucleotide sequence: TGTGCCAGCAGTTCCACCGAGAGTTTTGGGAGGGACAGAGAACACTATGGCTACACCTTC. The encoded protein is CASSSTESFGRDREHYGYTF.

CDR3: CSVEGTGTRWTEAFF. CDR3 nucleotide sequence: TGCAGCGTTGAAGGGACCGGGACACGATGGACTGAAGCTTTCTTT. This rearrangement joins TRBV29-1 to TRBJ1-1; possible D gene TRBD1, 6 bases. The length of the CDR3 is 15 residues. Germline V CDR1 and CDR2: SQVTM, ANQGSEA. Trimming cost V 1 base and J 5 bases, with 17 bases left between them. The full variable domain, in which reference TRBV29-1 and TRBJ1-1 provide the parts outside the CDR3, is SAVISQKPSRDICQRGTSLTIQCQVDSQVTMMFWYRQQPGQSLTLIATANQGSEATYESGFVIDKFPISRPNLTFSTLTVSNMSPEDSSIYLCSVEGTGTRWTEAFFGQGTRLTVV.

This clonotype was picked up many times. The rearrangement joins TRBV7-8 to TRBJ2-1; 10 bases map to TRBD2. The CDR3 totals 19 residues. CDR1 is SGHVS and CDR2 is FQNEAQ in the germline V gene. Unmatched junction bases numbered 13, after V lost 1 base and J lost 4 bases. The CDR3 nucleotides are TGTGCCAGCAGCTTAGGGGGCTGGGAGCGGGGGGGCCCTTACAATGAGCAGTTCTTC. This gives the protein CASSLGGWERGGPYNEQFF.

This clonotype was seen more than once but under ten times. The CDR3 nucleotides are TGCGCCAGCAGCCTGATCGGCGGCGACGGCTCCTACGAGCAGTACTTC. It translates to CASSLIGGDGSYEQYF. The V and J genes are TRBV4-1 and TRBJ2-7; no definite D call. The V gene lost 4 bases and the J gene lost 0 bases, with 16 bases spanning the gap. Germline V gene data show CDR1 as MGHRA and CDR2 as YSYEKL. This CDR3 spans 16 amino acids.

This clonotype came up many times. The junction differs from germline at one of its ends, possibly a read error. The V call is TRBV6-6, the J call TRBJ2-1; the D gene is possibly TRBD2 (5 bases). In germline, CDR1 is MNHNY, CDR2 SVGAGI (reference sequence). The length of the CDR3 is 14 residues. DNA of the CDR3: TGTGCCAGCAGTTCAGCCATCGCTTTCCCTAGCTGGGTCTTC. Translating gives CASSSAIAFPSWVF.

This chain joins TRBV20-1 and TRBJ2-7; D possibly corresponds to TRBD1 (6 bases). Germline V gene lookup returns CDR1 DFQATT and CDR2 SNEGSKA (reference sequence). The CDR3 length is 15 residues. V was shortened by 2 bases and J by 2 bases, with 16 bases between the two germline ends. The CDR3 region has the DNA TGCAGTGCTAGAAAGACAGGAGAACTTACCTACGAGCAGTACTTC. Translating gives CSARKTGELTYEQYF.

This clonotype has at least ten counts. V and J are TRBV6-1 and TRBJ2-5; D unresolved. Trimming pared 2 bases from V and 5 bases from J, leaving 6 bases between. Germline-derived CDR1 and CDR2 are MNHNS and SASEGT. The CDR3 consists of 12 residues. CDR3 in amino acids: CASSEQRETQYF. DNA for the CDR3: TGTGCCAGCAGTGAACAACGGGAGACCCAGTACTTC.

A few counts support this clonotype. The chain uses TRBV7-9 and TRBJ2-2; D call uncertain. The germline V gene has CDR1 SEHNR and CDR2 FQNEAQ (reference sequence). The CDR3 loop spans 14 amino acids. The V end was cut by 4 bases, the J end by 2 bases, with 8 bases between. CDR3 loop: CASSSYSNTGELFF. The CDR3 DNA is TGTGCCAGCAGCTCCTACTCAAACACCGGGGAGCTGTTTTTT.

J is TRBJ1-1 and V is TRBV13; D is possibly TRBD1 (5 bases). The V end lost 4 bases, the J end lost 10 bases, and 25 bases lay between the germline ends. Germline lookup yields CDR1 PRHDT and CDR2 FYEKMQ (reference sequence). The CDR3 is 16 amino acids. The CDR3: CASSSEGSRDPSPAFF. The CDR3, as DNA: TGTGCCAGCAGCTCGGAGGGATCCAGGGATCCCTCCCCAGCTTTCTTT.

V usage is TRBV5-1 and J usage is TRBJ2-5; TRBD1 aligns across 8 bases. CDR3 length equals 15 residues. From germline, CDR1 is SGHRS and CDR2 YFSETQ. Trimming took 3 bases from V and 5 from J; bases not matched to a gene: 9. CDR3 loop: CASSSATGVGETQYF. The CDR3 coding sequence is TGCGCCAGCAGCTCAGCGACAGGGGTTGGCGAGACCCAGTACTTC.